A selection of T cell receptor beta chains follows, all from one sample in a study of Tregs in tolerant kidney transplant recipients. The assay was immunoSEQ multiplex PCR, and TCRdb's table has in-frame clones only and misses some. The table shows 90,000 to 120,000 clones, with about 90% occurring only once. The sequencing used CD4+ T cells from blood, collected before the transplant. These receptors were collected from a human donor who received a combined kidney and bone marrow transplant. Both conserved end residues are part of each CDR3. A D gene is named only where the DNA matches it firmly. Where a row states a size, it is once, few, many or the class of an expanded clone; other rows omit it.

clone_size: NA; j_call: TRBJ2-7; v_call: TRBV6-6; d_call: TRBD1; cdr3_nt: TGTGCCAGCAGGGGGGGGACAGGGCCCCCCTACGAGCAGTACTTC; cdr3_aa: CASRGGTGPPYEQYF
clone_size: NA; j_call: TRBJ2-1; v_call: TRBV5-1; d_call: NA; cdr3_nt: TGCGCCAGCAGCTTGAGTTCAGGTGGAAATGAGCAGTTCTTC; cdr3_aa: CASSLSSGGNEQFF
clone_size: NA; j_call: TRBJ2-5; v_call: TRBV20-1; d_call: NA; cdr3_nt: TGCAGTGCCCGGGCGGGAGAGACCCAGTACTTC; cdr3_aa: CSARAGETQYF
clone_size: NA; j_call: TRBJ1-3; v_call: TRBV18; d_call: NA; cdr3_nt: TGTGCCAGCTCACCGGAGAGCTCTGGAAACACCATATATTTT; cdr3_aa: CASSPESSGNTIYF
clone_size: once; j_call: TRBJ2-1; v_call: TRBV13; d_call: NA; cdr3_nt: TGTGCCAGCAGCTTAGGTACAGACGGTTTGGGGTTCTTC; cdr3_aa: CASSLGTDGLGFF
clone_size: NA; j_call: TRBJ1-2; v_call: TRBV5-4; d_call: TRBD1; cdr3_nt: TGTGCCAGCAGCTTGGTAGGGGGCCGGGGCTACACCTTC; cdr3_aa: CASSLVGGRGYTF
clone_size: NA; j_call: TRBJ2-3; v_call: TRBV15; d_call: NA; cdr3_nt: TGTGCCACCAGCATCGCGGGGGCCCCTGAGCCAGATACGCAGTATTTT; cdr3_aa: CATSIAGAPEPDTQYF
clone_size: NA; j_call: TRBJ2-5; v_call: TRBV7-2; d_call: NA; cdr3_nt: TGTGCCAGCAGCTCCCCCGGGGGCCAAGAGACCCAGTACTTC; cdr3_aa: CASSSPGGQETQYF
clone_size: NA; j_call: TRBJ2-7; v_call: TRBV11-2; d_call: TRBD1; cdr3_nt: TGTGCCAGCAGCCCCCGGACAGGGGGGGTGTGGGAGCAGTACTTC; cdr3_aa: CASSPRTGGVWEQYF
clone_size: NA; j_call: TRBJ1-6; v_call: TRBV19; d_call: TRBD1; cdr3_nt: TGTGCCAGTAGTCCTAACACAGGGGGAACTAATTCACCCCTCCACTTT; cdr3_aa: CASSPNTGGTNSPLHF
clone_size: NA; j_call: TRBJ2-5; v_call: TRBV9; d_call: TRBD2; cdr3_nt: TGTGCCAGCAGCGTAGGACCGGGAGGGGAGACCCAGTACTTC; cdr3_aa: CASSVGPGGETQYF
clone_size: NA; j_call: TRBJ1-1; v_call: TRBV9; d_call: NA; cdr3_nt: TGTGCCAGCAGCAAAGAAGGGGGGAACACTGAAGCTTTCTTT; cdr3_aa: CASSKEGGNTEAFF
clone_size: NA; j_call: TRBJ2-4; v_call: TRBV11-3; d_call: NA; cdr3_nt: TGTGCCAGCAGCTTAGATTCAGGACAAACCCAGTACTTC; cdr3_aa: CASSLDSGQTQYF
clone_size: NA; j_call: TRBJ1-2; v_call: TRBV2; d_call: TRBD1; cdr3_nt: TGTGCCAGCAGCGTTACATCCGGGACAGCGCACTATGGCTACACCTTC; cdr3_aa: CASSVTSGTAHYGYTF
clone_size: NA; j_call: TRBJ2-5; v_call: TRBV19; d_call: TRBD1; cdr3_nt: TGTGCCAGTAGTACCCCGGGACAGCACTCTGGACAGGAGACCCAGTACTTC; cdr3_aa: CASSTPGQHSGQETQYF
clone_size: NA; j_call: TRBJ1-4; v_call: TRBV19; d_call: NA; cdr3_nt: TGTGCCAGTAGTAGGGCAGGGGCAACTAATGAAAAACTGTTTTTT; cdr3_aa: CASSRAGATNEKLFF
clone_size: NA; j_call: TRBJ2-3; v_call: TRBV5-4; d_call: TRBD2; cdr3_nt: TGTGCCAGCAGCTTCTTGACTAGCGACACAGATACGCAGTATTTT; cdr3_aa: CASSFLTSDTDTQYF
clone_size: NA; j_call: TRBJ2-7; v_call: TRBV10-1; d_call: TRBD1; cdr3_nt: TGCGCCAGCAGTGGGTCGACAGGGTGGACCGAGCAGTACTTC; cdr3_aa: CASSGSTGWTEQYF
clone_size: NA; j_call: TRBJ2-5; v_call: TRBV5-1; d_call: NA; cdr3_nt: TGCGCCAGCAGCCGTTCCGGGGTCGATGAGACCCAGTACTTC; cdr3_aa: CASSRSGVDETQYF
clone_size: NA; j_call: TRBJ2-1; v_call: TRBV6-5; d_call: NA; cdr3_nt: TGTGCCAGCAGTTACTCGGGCGGACTCGGCTACAATGAGCAGTTCTTC; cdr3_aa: CASSYSGGLGYNEQFF
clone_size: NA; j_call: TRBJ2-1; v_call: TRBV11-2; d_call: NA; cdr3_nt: TGTGCCAGCAGCACGGACGCCGGGACACACAATGAGCAGTTCTTC; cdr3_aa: CASSTDAGTHNEQFF
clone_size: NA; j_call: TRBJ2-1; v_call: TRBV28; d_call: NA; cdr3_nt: TGTGCCAGCAGTTTAGACAGCCACGTTTTCAATGAGCAGTTCTTC; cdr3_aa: CASSLDSHVFNEQFF
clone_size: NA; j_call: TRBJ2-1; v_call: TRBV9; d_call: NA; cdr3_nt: TGTGCCAGCAGCGTAGGTCCCCTCAATGAGCAGTTCTTC; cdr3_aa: CASSVGPLNEQFF
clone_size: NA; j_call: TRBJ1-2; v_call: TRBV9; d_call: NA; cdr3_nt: TGTGCCAGCAGCGACGGACAGAAAAATACCTATGGCTACACCTTC; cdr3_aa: CASSDGQKNTYGYTF
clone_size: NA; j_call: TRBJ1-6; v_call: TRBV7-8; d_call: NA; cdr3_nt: TGTGCCAGCAGCTTAGGACAGGTTAATTCACCCCTCCACTTT; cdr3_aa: CASSLGQVNSPLHF
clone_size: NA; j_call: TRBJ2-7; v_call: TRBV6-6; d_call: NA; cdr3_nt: TGTGCCAGCAGTCAACACCAAGCCTACGAGCAGTACTTC; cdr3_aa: CASSQHQAYEQYF
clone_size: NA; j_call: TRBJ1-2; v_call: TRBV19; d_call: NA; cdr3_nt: TGTGCCAGTAAACAGGGAGATGGCTACACCTTC; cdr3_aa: CASKQGDGYTF
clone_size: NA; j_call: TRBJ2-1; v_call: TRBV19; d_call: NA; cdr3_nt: TGTGCCAGTAGTATGGCGAGGGCCAGCGGGAATGAGCAGTTCTTC; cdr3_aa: CASSMARASGNEQFF